This is a list of T cell receptor beta chains from one sample in a study of CD8+ T cells in alopecia areata. Using immunoSEQ multiplex PCR, the repertoire was profiled, and TCRdb retains in-frame clones only, with some absent. The sample has some 240,000 clones, around three fifths seen once. The material sequenced was CD4+ T cells sorted from blood, taken at week 4, from a patient treated with tofacitinib. These receptors originate from a human donor with alopecia areata. Both conserved end residues are part of each CDR3. The order of the fields is clone size, V gene, J gene, D gene, CDR3 protein, CDR3 DNA. A D gene is named only where the DNA matches it firmly. Clone size appears in some rows only: once, few, many, or a class for an expanded clone.

clone_size: NA
v_call: TRBV5-1
j_call: TRBJ1-1
d_call: NA
cdr3_aa: CASSREGNTEAFF
cdr3_nt: TGCGCCAGCAGCCGGGAGGGGAACACTGAAGCTTTCTTT

clone_size: NA
v_call: TRBV5-1
j_call: TRBJ1-1
d_call: NA
cdr3_aa: CASSLDWGGNTEAFF
cdr3_nt: TGCGCCAGCAGCTTGGACTGGGGAGGGAACACTGAAGCTTTCTTT

clone_size: NA
v_call: TRBV30
j_call: TRBJ1-4
d_call: NA
cdr3_aa: CAWSARMGEKLFF
cdr3_nt: TGTGCCTGGAGTGCCCGGATGGGTGAAAAACTGTTTTTT

clone_size: NA
v_call: TRBV7-2
j_call: TRBJ1-5
d_call: TRBD1
cdr3_aa: CASSYRDSPDQPQHF
cdr3_nt: TGTGCCAGCAGCTACCGGGACAGCCCAGATCAGCCCCAGCATTTT

clone_size: few
v_call: TRBV29-1
j_call: TRBJ2-2
d_call: NA
cdr3_aa: CSVTRQATGELFF
cdr3_nt: TGCAGCGTCACCCGACAAGCCACCGGGGAGCTGTTTTTT

clone_size: NA
v_call: TRBV9
j_call: TRBJ2-1
d_call: TRBD2
cdr3_aa: CASSVSGGLYNEQFF
cdr3_nt: TGTGCCAGCAGCGTTAGCGGGGGCCTCTACAATGAGCAGTTCTTC

clone_size: NA
v_call: TRBV7-2
j_call: TRBJ2-1
d_call: NA
cdr3_aa: CASSLASREQFF
cdr3_nt: TGTGCCAGCAGCTTAGCGAGCCGGGAGCAGTTCTTC

clone_size: NA
v_call: TRBV5-1
j_call: TRBJ2-2
d_call: NA
cdr3_aa: CASSRRAARNTGELFF
cdr3_nt: TGCGCCAGCAGTAGGAGGGCAGCGAGGAACACCGGGGAGCTGTTTTTT

clone_size: few
v_call: TRBV7-2
j_call: TRBJ1-2
d_call: NA
cdr3_aa: CASSLGSGNIDGYTF
cdr3_nt: TGTGCCAGCAGCTTAGGTTCCGGGAATATAGATGGCTACACCTTC

clone_size: few
v_call: TRBV19
j_call: TRBJ2-1
d_call: TRBD1
cdr3_aa: CASSMFGQGYNEQFF
cdr3_nt: TGTGCCAGTAGTATGTTCGGACAGGGGTACAATGAGCAGTTCTTC

clone_size: NA
v_call: TRBV5-1
j_call: TRBJ2-3
d_call: NA
cdr3_aa: CASSLGVPLSTDTQYF
cdr3_nt: TGCGCCAGCAGCTTGGGAGTCCCCCTGAGCACAGATACGCAGTATTTT

clone_size: few
v_call: TRBV15
j_call: TRBJ2-2
d_call: TRBD1
cdr3_aa: CATRDRRAGELFF
cdr3_nt: TGTGCCACCCGGGACAGAAGAGCCGGGGAGCTGTTTTTT

clone_size: NA
v_call: TRBV7-2
j_call: TRBJ2-5
d_call: TRBD2
cdr3_aa: CASSRIAGGGNQETQYF
cdr3_nt: TGTGCCAGCAGCCGTATAGCGGGGGGGGGCAATCAAGAGACCCAGTACTTC

clone_size: NA
v_call: TRBV10-1
j_call: TRBJ2-7
d_call: NA
cdr3_aa: CASSDRAYEQYF
cdr3_nt: TGCGCCAGCAGCGACAGAGCCTACGAGCAGTACTTC

clone_size: NA
v_call: TRBV19
j_call: TRBJ2-7
d_call: NA
cdr3_aa: CASSIDGGDEQYF
cdr3_nt: TGTGCCAGTAGTATTGACGGAGGGGACGAGCAGTACTTC

clone_size: NA
v_call: TRBV14
j_call: TRBJ2-1
d_call: TRBD2
cdr3_aa: CASSLGTSAFNEQFF
cdr3_nt: TGTGCCAGCAGCCTTGGGACTAGCGCCTTCAATGAGCAGTTCTTC

clone_size: NA
v_call: TRBV27
j_call: TRBJ1-1
d_call: NA
cdr3_aa: CATQGSGPNTEAFF
cdr3_nt: TGTGCCACTCAGGGATCAGGGCCCAACACTGAAGCTTTCTTT

clone_size: once
v_call: TRBV27
j_call: TRBJ2-1
d_call: TRBD1
cdr3_aa: CASSLRTGSYNEQFF
cdr3_nt: TGTGCCAGCAGTCTTAGGACAGGATCCTACAATGAGCAGTTCTTC

clone_size: few
v_call: TRBV6-6
j_call: TRBJ1-1
d_call: NA
cdr3_aa: CATIRATEAFF
cdr3_nt: TGTGCCACCATCAGGGCCACTGAAGCTTTCTTT

clone_size: few
v_call: TRBV6-6
j_call: TRBJ2-3
d_call: TRBD1
cdr3_aa: CASTITGGSTDTQYF
cdr3_nt: TGTGCCAGCACCATCACAGGGGGCAGCACAGATACGCAGTATTTT

clone_size: NA
v_call: TRBV7-2
j_call: TRBJ1-5
d_call: NA
cdr3_aa: CASSLGAGQPQHF
cdr3_nt: TGTGCCAGCAGCTTAGGGGCTGGGCAGCCCCAGCATTTT

clone_size: NA
v_call: TRBV7-2
j_call: TRBJ2-7
d_call: TRBD1
cdr3_aa: CASSLGGGTGALEQYF
cdr3_nt: TGTGCCAGCAGCTTAGGAGGCGGGACAGGGGCACTAGAGCAGTACTTC

clone_size: NA
v_call: TRBV30
j_call: TRBJ2-2
d_call: TRBD2
cdr3_aa: CAWRSRTSAGELFF
cdr3_nt: TGTGCCTGGAGGTCAAGGACTAGCGCCGGGGAGCTGTTTTTT

clone_size: NA
v_call: TRBV7-2
j_call: TRBJ2-5
d_call: NA
cdr3_aa: CASKTAETQYF
cdr3_nt: TGTGCCAGCAAAACCGCGGAGACCCAGTACTTC

clone_size: NA
v_call: TRBV7-2
j_call: TRBJ1-1
d_call: TRBD1
cdr3_aa: CASSQSQGAIGEAFF
cdr3_nt: TGTGCCAGCAGCCAGTCACAGGGGGCGATTGGGGAAGCTTTCTTT

clone_size: NA
v_call: TRBV7-9
j_call: TRBJ1-2
d_call: NA
cdr3_aa: CASSFDTGYTF
cdr3_nt: TGTGCCAGCAGCTTCGATACGGGCTACACCTTC

clone_size: NA
v_call: TRBV29-1
j_call: TRBJ1-1
d_call: TRBD1
cdr3_aa: CSATTGYTEAFF
cdr3_nt: TGCAGCGCCACGACAGGGTACACTGAAGCTTTCTTT

clone_size: NA
v_call: TRBV5-4
j_call: TRBJ2-3
d_call: NA
cdr3_aa: CASSLESTDTQYF
cdr3_nt: TGTGCCAGCAGCTTGGAGTCCACAGATACGCAGTATTTT

clone_size: few
v_call: TRBV15
j_call: TRBJ2-3
d_call: NA
cdr3_aa: CATSKSGDTQYF
cdr3_nt: TGTGCCACCAGCAAGTCTGGGGATACGCAGTATTTT

clone_size: NA
v_call: TRBV4-3
j_call: TRBJ2-2
d_call: NA
cdr3_aa: CASSQDRVGVNTGELFF
cdr3_nt: TGCGCCAGCAGCCAAGATAGGGTAGGGGTAAACACCGGGGAGCTGTTTTTT

clone_size: NA
v_call: TRBV28
j_call: TRBJ1-4
d_call: NA
cdr3_aa: CASSQDGRFNEKLFF
cdr3_nt: TGTGCCAGCAGTCAGGACGGCCGGTTTAATGAAAAACTGTTTTTT

clone_size: NA
v_call: TRBV30
j_call: TRBJ1-1
d_call: TRBD1
cdr3_aa: CAWNRGEYTEAFF
cdr3_nt: TGTGCCTGGAACAGGGGGGAATACACTGAAGCTTTCTTT

clone_size: few
v_call: TRBV7-2
j_call: TRBJ2-7
d_call: TRBD1
cdr3_aa: CASSNNRDRGEQYF
cdr3_nt: TGTGCCAGCAGCAACAACCGGGACAGGGGGGAGCAGTACTTC

clone_size: NA
v_call: TRBV5-6
j_call: TRBJ2-1
d_call: TRBD1
cdr3_aa: CASSLLQGALVEQFF
cdr3_nt: TGTGCCAGCAGCTTGTTACAGGGGGCGCTTGTTGAGCAGTTCTTC

clone_size: NA
v_call: TRBV5-1
j_call: TRBJ1-1
d_call: TRBD1
cdr3_aa: CASSLEWTGITEAFF
cdr3_nt: TGCGCCAGCAGCTTGGAATGGACAGGGATCACTGAAGCTTTCTTT

clone_size: NA
v_call: TRBV5-4
j_call: TRBJ1-1
d_call: TRBD1
cdr3_aa: CASSWGQSTEAFF
cdr3_nt: TGTGCCAGCAGCTGGGGACAGTCCACTGAAGCTTTCTTT

clone_size: NA
v_call: TRBV7-3
j_call: TRBJ1-1
d_call: NA
cdr3_aa: CASSFQERTEAFF
cdr3_nt: TGTGCCAGCAGCTTTCAAGAGAGAACTGAAGCTTTCTTT

clone_size: NA
v_call: TRBV29-1
j_call: TRBJ1-1
d_call: TRBD1
cdr3_aa: CSVLGQARTEAFF
cdr3_nt: TGCAGCGTCCTGGGACAGGCTCGGACTGAAGCTTTCTTT

clone_size: NA
v_call: TRBV20-1
j_call: TRBJ2-5
d_call: NA
cdr3_aa: CSAIHQETQYF
cdr3_nt: TGCAGTGCTATCCACCAAGAGACCCAGTACTTC

clone_size: NA
v_call: TRBV2
j_call: TRBJ1-2
d_call: NA
cdr3_aa: CASSEIREYGYTF
cdr3_nt: TGTGCCAGCAGTGAGATCCGGGAGTATGGCTACACCTTC

clone_size: NA
v_call: TRBV7-9
j_call: TRBJ2-1
d_call: NA
cdr3_aa: CASSFPEQFF
cdr3_nt: TGTGCCAGCAGCTTTCCAGAGCAGTTCTTC

clone_size: NA
v_call: TRBV21-1
j_call: TRBJ2-1
d_call: NA
cdr3_aa: CASSKVGQFF
cdr3_nt: TGTGCCAGCAGCAAAGTTGGGCAGTTCTTC

clone_size: NA
v_call: TRBV30
j_call: TRBJ2-2
d_call: NA
cdr3_aa: CASQGGERNTGELFF
cdr3_nt: TGTGCCTCCCAGGGGGGGGAGAGGAACACCGGGGAGCTGTTTTTT

clone_size: NA
v_call: TRBV2
j_call: TRBJ2-1
d_call: NA
cdr3_aa: CASAGEFVYNEQFF
cdr3_nt: TGTGCCAGCGCAGGGGAGTTTGTTTACAATGAGCAGTTCTTC

clone_size: NA
v_call: TRBV4-3
j_call: TRBJ2-5
d_call: TRBD2
cdr3_aa: CASSQNQAGGQETQYF
cdr3_nt: TGCGCCAGCAGCCAAAACCAAGCGGGGGGCCAAGAGACCCAGTACTTC

clone_size: NA
v_call: TRBV7-2
j_call: TRBJ1-2
d_call: NA
cdr3_aa: CASSSPDAANYGYTF
cdr3_nt: TGTGCCAGCAGCTCCCCAGACGCGGCAAACTATGGCTACACCTTC

clone_size: NA
v_call: TRBV20-1
j_call: TRBJ2-5
d_call: TRBD2
cdr3_aa: CSAGGEETQYF
cdr3_nt: TGCAGTGCTGGGGGGGAGGAGACCCAGTACTTC

clone_size: few
v_call: TRBV7-9
j_call: TRBJ2-7
d_call: TRBD2
cdr3_aa: CASSSPKTSGGRGYEQYF
cdr3_nt: TGTGCCAGCAGCTCGCCCAAGACTAGCGGGGGGCGAGGTTACGAGCAGTACTTC

clone_size: NA
v_call: TRBV29-1
j_call: TRBJ2-7
d_call: NA
cdr3_aa: CSGGGREGYEQYF
cdr3_nt: TGCAGCGGGGGGGGCCGTGAAGGTTACGAGCAGTACTTC

clone_size: once
v_call: TRBV9
j_call: TRBJ2-3
d_call: NA
cdr3_aa: CASSVGGRLVVTDTQYF
cdr3_nt: TGTGCCAGCAGCGTAGGGGGACGGTTAGTCGTCACAGATACGCAGTATTTT

clone_size: NA
v_call: TRBV5-1
j_call: TRBJ2-2
d_call: TRBD1
cdr3_aa: CASSLTGGTGELFF
cdr3_nt: TGCGCCAGCAGCTTGACAGGGGGCACCGGGGAGCTGTTTTTT

clone_size: many
v_call: TRBV6-1
j_call: TRBJ2-4
d_call: NA
cdr3_aa: CASSSVGTIQYF
cdr3_nt: TGTGCCAGCAGCAGTGTGGGAACGATTCAGTACTTC

clone_size: NA
v_call: TRBV30
j_call: TRBJ1-4
d_call: NA
cdr3_aa: CAWSIHKGPNEKLFF
cdr3_nt: TGTGCCTGGAGTATCCACAAGGGTCCTAATGAAAAACTGTTTTTT

clone_size: NA
v_call: TRBV25-1
j_call: TRBJ1-5
d_call: NA
cdr3_aa: CASSAGNQPQHF
cdr3_nt: TGTGCCAGCAGTGCGGGGAATCAGCCCCAGCATTTT

clone_size: once
v_call: TRBV4-3
j_call: TRBJ2-3
d_call: NA
cdr3_aa: CASSQEDGIGSTDTQYF
cdr3_nt: TGCGCCAGCAGCCAAGAGGACGGGATCGGAAGCACAGATACGCAGTATTTT

clone_size: NA
v_call: TRBV7-9
j_call: TRBJ1-1
d_call: NA
cdr3_aa: CASSLDIRDEAFF
cdr3_nt: TGTGCCAGCAGCTTAGACATTAGGGATGAAGCTTTCTTT

clone_size: few
v_call: TRBV28
j_call: TRBJ1-1
d_call: NA
cdr3_aa: CASSLTGIDTEAFF
cdr3_nt: TGTGCCAGCAGTTTAACAGGGATCGACACTGAAGCTTTCTTT

clone_size: few
v_call: TRBV2
j_call: TRBJ1-1
d_call: NA
cdr3_aa: CASRFSGAEAFF
cdr3_nt: TGTGCCAGCCGTTTCTCCGGCGCTGAAGCTTTCTTT

clone_size: few
v_call: TRBV9
j_call: TRBJ2-3
d_call: TRBD2
cdr3_aa: CASSVDPSGGAVDTQYF
cdr3_nt: TGTGCCAGCAGCGTAGATCCTAGCGGGGGGGCAGTAGATACGCAGTATTTT